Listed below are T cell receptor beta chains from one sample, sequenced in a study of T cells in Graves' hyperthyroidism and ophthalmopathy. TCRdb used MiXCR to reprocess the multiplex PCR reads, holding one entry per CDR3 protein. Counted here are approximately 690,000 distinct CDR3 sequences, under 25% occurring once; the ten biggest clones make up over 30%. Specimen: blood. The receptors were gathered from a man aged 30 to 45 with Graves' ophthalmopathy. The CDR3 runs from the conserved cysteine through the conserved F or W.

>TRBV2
CATAIGPVSYEQYF
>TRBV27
CASSLLGLASTDTQYF
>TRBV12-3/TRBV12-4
CASSPQGALNQPQHF
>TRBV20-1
CSARVGGALAQPQHF
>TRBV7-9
CASSLAPGGSEQYF
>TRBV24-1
CATRGTSSAYNEQFF
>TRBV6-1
CASRSGRPQHF
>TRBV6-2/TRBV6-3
CVSTPRLGSQETQYF
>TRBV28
CASRGGLAGHPGTYNEQFF
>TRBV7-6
CASSQTILSGELFF
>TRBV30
CAYLGGRTDTQYF
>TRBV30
CACRPAKHSINGYTF
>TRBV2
CASSEASGSPGELFF
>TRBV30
CAWRTPSGPRRVEAFF
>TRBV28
CASSFLNTQYF
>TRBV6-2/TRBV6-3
CASSRLAGGPLDTQYF
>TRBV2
CASNEREGYGQYF
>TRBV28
CASSYRSSYNEQFF
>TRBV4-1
CASSQVWLAGAGQETQYF
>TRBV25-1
CASHGPRTYEQYF
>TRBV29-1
CSVDTGMNTEAFF
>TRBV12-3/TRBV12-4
CASSSLKDTQYF
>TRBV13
CASSPQTGEGSTEAFF
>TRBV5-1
CASRSAGTGSYEQYF
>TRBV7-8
CASSSPAGGTEAFF
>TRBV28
CASSLDWDRGIYGTAYEQYF
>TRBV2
CASTRESYGYTF
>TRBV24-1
CATSDRDSRGSTEAFF
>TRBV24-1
CATSEAHEQYF
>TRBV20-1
CSARGQGAHEQYF
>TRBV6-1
CASSDYLTDTQYF
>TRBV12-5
CASARTGDEQYF
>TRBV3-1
CASSQELQGNTIYF
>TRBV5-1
CASSSGLEGTGELFF
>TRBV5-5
CASSLAGGRDIQYF